Following are 32 T cell receptor beta chains from one sample sequenced in a study of chemoradiotherapy in HPV16-positive cancers. Here immunoSEQ multiplex PCR was the method, and the copy in TCRdb shows in-frame clones only, minus some. The sample has roughly 10,000 clones; 65% to 80% are singletons. This specimen consisted of tumor tissue, obtained from a patient who underwent chemoradiotherapy. Receptors originate from a human donor with HPV-associated anogenital cancer.

This chain uses TRBV19 with TRBJ2-7, with 9 bases aligning to TRBD1. The CDR3 covers 13 residues. Germline CDR1 reads LNHDA; CDR2 reads SQIVND (reference sequence). V lost 10 bases, J lost 3 bases, and 7 bases stayed unmatched. CDR3 nucleotides: TGTGCCACCCGGGACAGGGAGAACTACGAGCAGTACTTC. It translates to CATRDRENYEQYF.

This chain's CDR3 is CASSFLHNEQFF. For the CDR3, the DNA is TGTGCCAGCAGTTTTCTTCACAATGAGCAGTTCTTC. The V and J genes are TRBV27 and TRBJ2-1; D not certain. The CDR3 spans 12 residues. Germline V gives CDR1 MNHEY, CDR2 SMNVEV (reference sequence). The V and J ends lost 3 bases and 5 bases respectively, with 5 bases between them.

The J gene is TRBJ2-1, the V gene TRBV27, with D possibly TRBD1 on 7 matching bases. The CDR3 is 14 amino acids. In germline, CDR1 is MNHEY, CDR2 SMNVEV (reference sequence). Trimming pared 5 bases from V and 9 bases from J, leaving 17 bases between. The CDR3 loop is CASSGGTVGSEQFF. DNA for the CDR3: TGTGCCAGCAGTGGGGGGACAGTGGGAAGTGAGCAGTTCTTC.

This clone was detected only once. The rearrangement joins TRBV4-1 to TRBJ2-1; 9 bases align to TRBD1. V was clipped by 4 bases and J by 4 bases; unmatched bases: 2. Germline assignment: CDR1 MGHRA and CDR2 YSYEKL. This CDR3 region has 14 residues. CDR3 bases: TGCGCCAGCAGCCGGGACAGGGAGTACAATGAGCAGTTCTTC. Encoded protein: CASSRDREYNEQFF.

The chain recombines TRBV2 with TRBJ2-7; TRBD1 matches at 10 bases. Germline CDR1 SNHLY, CDR2 FYNNEI. V shed 5 bases and J 2 bases; nucleotides not matched to a gene: 3. The CDR3 extends over 14 amino acids. The CDR3 protein is CASSPGTGAYEQYF. The CDR3 nucleotides are TGTGCCAGCAGTCCCGGGACAGGGGCCTACGAGCAGTACTTC.

This clone was found a few times. The chain carries TRBV28 and TRBJ1-6; perhaps TRBD1 as D (5 bases). Germline CDR1 is MDHEN and CDR2 is SYDVKM. Trimming removed 6 bases at V and 10 bases at J, with 22 bases between. The CDR3 totals 16 residues. DNA for the CDR3: TGTGCCAGCAGCTCAACCCGCAGGGTGCTAGGGTCACCCCTCCACTTT. Translating it yields CASSSTRRVLGSPLHF.

The rearrangement uses TRBV29-1 and TRBJ2-7, with 8 bases matching TRBD1. This CDR3 contains 13 residues. J gave up 11 bases and V 1 base, and 10 bases lay outside the gene matches. Germline V gene lookup returns CDR1 SQVTM and CDR2 ANQGSEA. The CDR3 DNA reads as TGCAGCGTTGAAGGGGAAAGCAGGGGGCTAGAGTACTTC. Translated, it gives CSVEGESRGLEYF.

The chain carries TRBV29-1 and TRBJ2-1; 7 positions match TRBD2. This CDR3 comprises 16 residues. The germline V gene has CDR1 SQVTM and CDR2 ANQGSEA. Germline trimming cut 4 bases from V and 1 base from J; bases unmatched to any gene: 10. Here the CDR3 DNA reads TGCAGCGTTGTAGTGTGGGCCGGGGGGTCCTACAATGAGCAGTTCTTC. Amino acid sequence: CSVVVWAGGSYNEQFF.

The V and J genes are TRBV5-4 and TRBJ2-7, with D perhaps assigned TRBD1 or TRBD2 (5 bases each). The V end was cut by 3 bases, the J end by 5 bases, with 18 bases between. The CDR3 extends over 15 amino acids. The germline gives CDR1 SGHNT, CDR2 YYREEE (reference sequence). CDR3 residues: CASSSGSGKDNEQYF. The CDR3 bases are TGTGCCAGCAGCTCAGGATCGGGGAAGGACAACGAGCAGTACTTC. Full variable domain (remainder filled in from reference TRBV5-4 and TRBJ2-7): ETGVTQSPTHLIKTRGQQVTLRCSSQSGHNTVSWYQQALGQGPQFIFQYYREEENGRGNFPPRFSGLQFPNYSSELNVNALELDDSALYLCASSSGSGKDNEQYFGPGTRLTVT.

DNA of the CDR3: TGCGCCAGCAGCTTGGAAGGGGAACTGTTTTTT. Translated, it gives CASSLEGELFF. The rearrangement uses TRBV5-1 and TRBJ1-4, with a weak D call TRBD1 (5 bases). Germline V CDR1 and CDR2: SGHRS, YFSETQ. The ends were cut back, 0 bases at V and 12 bases at J, with 6 bases in the middle. CDR3 size: 11 residues.

The chain combines TRBV28 with TRBJ2-5; 8 nucleotides agree with TRBD1. The V gene's germline CDR1 is MDHEN and CDR2 SYDVKM. V trimming: 4 bases; J trimming: 5 bases; junction bases outside the gene matches: 3. The CDR3 totals 13 residues. DNA of the CDR3: TGTGCCAGCAGTTGGGACAGGCGGGAGACCCAGTACTTC. This translates into CASSWDRRETQYF.

This clone came up a few times. The chain couples TRBV28 to TRBJ1-1; TRBD1 agrees at 8 bases. Germline CDR1 is MDHEN and CDR2 is SYDVKM. V was pared by 6 bases and J by 2 bases, with 5 bases of the junction left unmatched. The CDR3 runs 14 residues. The CDR3 nucleotides read TGTGCCAGCAGAGGGACAGGCGTAAACACTGAAGCTTTCTTT. Translated: CASRGTGVNTEAFF.

The chain recombines TRBV19 with TRBJ1-6; 11 bases align to TRBD1. The V and J ends lost 3 bases and 7 bases, in that order; junction bases with no gene match: 11. CDR3 length: 18 amino acids. From germline, CDR1 is LNHDA and CDR2 SQIVND (reference sequence). CDR3 bases: TGTGCCAGTAGTATCGTCTGGACAGGGGGCGCTGGGAATTCACCCCTCCACTTT. Protein: CASSIVWTGGAGNSPLHF.

The rearrangement links TRBV5-1 to TRBJ2-7, with 9 bases identical to TRBD1. Trimming at V came to 2 bases and at J to 7 bases, leaving 7 bases not matched to a gene. Germline assignment: CDR1 SGHRS and CDR2 YFSETQ. The CDR3 sequence is 14 residues long. In nucleotides, the CDR3 is TGCGCCAGCAGCTTTCAACAGGGGGCGCGGGAGCAGTACTTC. Translating it yields CASSFQQGAREQYF.

This chain uses TRBV7-3 with TRBJ2-5; TRBD2 matches 11 bases. The CDR3 runs to 16 residues. Trimming took 5 bases from V and 1 from J; bases not matched to a gene: 6. The V gene's germline CDR1 is SGHTA and CDR2 FQGTGA. CDR3 loop: CASSLGTSGIQETQYF. The CDR3 DNA follows: TGTGCCAGCAGCCTCGGGACTAGCGGCATCCAAGAGACCCAGTACTTC.

This chain links TRBV5-6 with TRBJ2-1; D ambiguous. Germline-derived CDR1 and CDR2 are SGHDT and YYEEEE. The V end was cut by 4 bases, the J end by 6 bases, with 14 bases between. This CDR3 has 14 amino acids. The CDR3 region is CASSRTPPVNEQFF. The CDR3 region has the DNA TGTGCCAGCAGCCGTACCCCTCCAGTCAATGAGCAGTTCTTC.

This clone was seen a handful of times. The chain's CDR3 is CASSEASTGGILHF. The CDR3 bases are TGTGCCAGCAGTGAAGCCTCTACTGGGGGAATACTCCACTTT. This rearrangement joins TRBV2 to TRBJ1-6; TRBD1 might be the D (5 bases). CDR3 length equals 14 residues. V lost 0 bases, J lost 16 bases, and 16 bases lay in between. Per germline, CDR1 SNHLY and CDR2 FYNNEI.

V and J are TRBV25-1 and TRBJ2-2; D not resolved. Trimming stripped 7 bases from V and 11 bases from J, with 8 bases between. Germline V gene data show CDR1 as MGHDK and CDR2 as SYGVNS. The CDR3 covers 10 residues. As DNA, the CDR3 is TGTGCCAGCAAGGGCCCTGAGCTGTTTTTT. It is translated as CASKGPELFF.

V is TRBV19 and J is TRBJ1-6; D call uncertain. The germline V and J ends were trimmed by 3 bases and 9 bases, with 12 bases remaining between them. This CDR3 comprises 14 residues. The germline V gene encodes CDR1 LNHDA and CDR2 SQIVND (reference sequence). The CDR3 region has the DNA TGTGCCAGTAGTATTTCCCAGTGGGGTTCACCCCTCCACTTT. Amino acid sequence: CASSISQWGSPLHF.

The chain joins TRBV5-1 to TRBJ1-1; weak D call: TRBD1 (6 bases). The CDR3 extends over 15 amino acids. The germline CDR1 and CDR2 sequences are SGHRS and YFSETQ. Trimming removed 0 bases at V and 1 base at J, with 10 bases between. The CDR3 nucleotides are TGCGCCAGCAGCTTGGTGGCCAGGGGGAACACTGAAGCTTTCTTT. Translated, it gives CASSLVARGNTEAFF.

V usage is TRBV6-1 and J usage is TRBJ2-1, with a possible D match to TRBD2 (6 bases). Trimming removed 5 bases from V and 7 bases from J, with 18 bases in between. The germline CDR1 and CDR2 sequences are MNHNS and SASEGT. CDR3 length: 15 amino acids. CDR3 nucleotides: TGTGCCAGCAGTCCGCGGGGCCACACGGAAAATGAGCAGTTCTTC. Amino acid sequence: CASSPRGHTENEQFF.

The chain recombines TRBV10-3 with TRBJ1-1; no clear D. Germline V gene sequence: CDR1 ENHRY, CDR2 SYGVKD. The germline V and J ends were trimmed by 4 bases and 3 bases, with 12 bases remaining between them. This CDR3 has 14 residues. The CDR3 protein is CAISVGGGDTEAFF. DNA of the CDR3: TGTGCCATCAGTGTAGGCGGTGGGGACACTGAAGCTTTCTTT.

The rearrangement joins TRBV9 to TRBJ1-1, with TRBD1 identical over 8 bases. The CDR3 runs to 13 residues. Germline CDR1 reads SGDLS; CDR2 reads YYNGEE. The V and J ends lost 3 bases and 3 bases, in that order; junction bases with no gene match: 1. Here the CDR3 DNA reads TGTGCCAGCAGCGCGACAGGGGACACTGAAGCTTTCTTT. Protein: CASSATGDTEAFF.

The V and J genes are TRBV6-6 and TRBJ1-2; D perhaps matches TRBD1 (5 bases). V lost 2 bases, J lost 4 bases, and 11 bases lay in between. Germline values: CDR1 MNHNY, CDR2 SVGAGI (reference sequence). This CDR3 has 14 amino acids. CDR3 bases: TGTGCCAGCAGTTACAGCCCTGGGGCCTATGGCTACACCTTC. Residues: CASSYSPGAYGYTF.

This clone has a single count. Here the CDR3 DNA reads TGTGCCAGCGCAACAGGGCCCTACGAGCAGTACTTC. It encodes CASATGPYEQYF. The chain recombines TRBV28 with TRBJ2-7; TRBD1 might be the D (6 bases). Germline V gives CDR1 MDHEN, CDR2 SYDVKM. V lost 8 bases and J lost 2, with 10 bases in between. The CDR3 totals 12 residues.

This clone was seen only once. The CDR3 coding sequence is TGTGCCAGCAGCTCCCAGGGAGTCCTCTATGGCTACACCTTC. Its translation: CASSSQGVLYGYTF. The rearrangement joins TRBV4-2 to TRBJ1-2, with D possibly matching TRBD1 (5 bases). Germline V CDR1 and CDR2: LGHNA, YNFKEQ. V gave up 5 bases and J gave up 4 bases, with 14 bases separating them. This CDR3 is 14 amino acids long.

The gene calls are TRBV7-9 and TRBJ1-5; D gene uncertain. In germline, CDR1 is SEHNR, CDR2 FQNEAQ (reference sequence). Trimming cost V 11 bases and J 6 bases, with 11 bases left between them. This CDR3 is built from 11 residues. The CDR3 protein is CAGGRSQPQHF. The CDR3 DNA follows: TGTGCCGGTGGTAGGAGTCAGCCCCAGCATTTT.

The J gene is TRBJ1-1, the V gene TRBV21-1. TRBV21-1 is deemed a pseudogene. The CDR3 extends over 12 amino acids. Written as DNA, the CDR3 is TGTGCCAGCACGGCGGTGACCACTGAAGCTTTCTTT. This codes for CASTAVTTEAFF.

The chain is built from TRBV5-4 and TRBJ2-1, with D unclear. The V gene's germline CDR1 is SGHNT and CDR2 YYREEE (reference sequence). The CDR3 has 13 residues. V was shortened by 4 bases and J by 7 bases, with 12 bases between the two germline ends. CDR3 in DNA: TGTGCCAGCAGCCCATTAGGCGGTAATGAGCAGTTCTTC. This sequence encodes CASSPLGGNEQFF.

This clone was observed once. V gene TRBV2 combines with J gene TRBJ1-5, with 9 bases aligning to TRBD1. Germline V gene sequence: CDR1 SNHLY, CDR2 FYNNEI. Unmatched junction bases numbered 4, after V lost 6 bases and J lost 1 base. The CDR3 is 15 amino acids. The DNA of the CDR3 is TGTGCCAGCAGCAAGACAGGGGGGAGCAATCAGCCCCAGCATTTT. Protein sequence: CASSKTGGSNQPQHF.

This chain connects TRBV7-2 to TRBJ2-6; TRBD1 matches 11 bases. Germline trimming cut 4 bases from V and 2 bases from J; bases unmatched to any gene: 7. Germline loops: CDR1 SGHTA, CDR2 FQGNSA. The CDR3 sequence is 18 residues long. The CDR3 protein is CASSSGTGGTTGANVLTF. The CDR3 DNA reads TGTGCCAGCAGCTCCGGGACAGGGGGAACCACTGGGGCCAACGTCCTGACTTTC.

The rearrangement joins TRBV25-1 to TRBJ1-4; D unclear. The germline V gene has CDR1 MGHDK and CDR2 SYGVNS. The CDR3 is 14 residues long. Trimming pared 6 bases from V and 10 bases from J, leaving 18 bases between. The CDR3 here is CASSQGLPVGKLFF. CDR3 nucleotide sequence: TGTGCCAGCAGCCAAGGCCTCCCGGTGGGAAAACTGTTTTTT.